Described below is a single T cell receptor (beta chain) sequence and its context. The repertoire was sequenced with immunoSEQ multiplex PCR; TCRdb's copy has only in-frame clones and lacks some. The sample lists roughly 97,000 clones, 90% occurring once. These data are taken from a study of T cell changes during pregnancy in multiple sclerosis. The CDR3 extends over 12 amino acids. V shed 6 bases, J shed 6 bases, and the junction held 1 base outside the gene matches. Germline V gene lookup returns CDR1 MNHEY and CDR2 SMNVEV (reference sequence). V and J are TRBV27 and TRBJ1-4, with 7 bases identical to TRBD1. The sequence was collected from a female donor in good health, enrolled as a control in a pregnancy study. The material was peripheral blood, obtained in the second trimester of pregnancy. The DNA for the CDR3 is TGTGCCAGCAGGGGGACAGATGAAAAACTGTTTTTT. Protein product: CASRGTDEKLFF.